One sample yielded the 15 T cell receptor beta chains listed below, sequenced in a study of identical twins (dated by TCRdb to 2016 to 2018). The library was prepared using 5' RACE. TCRdb lists the instrument as Illumina HiSeq 2000. The raw public reads went through TCRdb reprocessing: fastp at Q25, MiXCR clone calling, in-frame beta chains kept. A single entry per CDR3 protein holds the most common genes and DNA from its merged rows. Counted in this sample were hundreds of thousands of distinct CDR3 sequences; 5.5% to 6.5% of them appeared once. 1.5% to 2% of the sample is held by the ten biggest clonotypes. The sample comprised naive T cells sorted from blood. This specimen's cell subset or site label, per the study, means: cells isolated with a human naive T-cell isolation kit. The receptors were gathered from a man younger than 35 in good health.

The genes are TRBV14 and TRBJ2-1; maybe TRBD1 (7 bases). The germline V gene has CDR1 SGHDN and CDR2 FVKESK. The CDR3 is 13 residues long. With 1 base removed from V and 15 bases from J, the gap between germline ends came to 16 bases. CDR3 loop: CASSQGGRTGSFF. Here the CDR3 DNA reads TGTGCCAGCAGCCAAGGGGGGAGGACAGGATCGTTCTTC.

V usage is TRBV20-1 and J usage is TRBJ1-5; D uncertain. CDR1 and CDR2 from the germline V gene are DFQATT and SNEGSKA (reference sequence). The CDR3 contains 16 residues. V lost 1 base to trimming and J lost 1 base, with 14 bases between them. The CDR3 nucleotides read TGCAGTGCTAGAGCATCCGGGTCGGAGAGCAATCAGCCCCAGCATTTT. It encodes CSARASGSESNQPQHF.

The chain is built from TRBV28 and TRBJ1-3, with 7 bases that match TRBD1. This CDR3 is 15 amino acids long. With 10 bases clipped from V and 0 bases from J, the junction kept 9 bases outside the gene matches. Germline assignment: CDR1 MDHEN and CDR2 SYDVKM. The CDR3 reads CATTDREDSGNTIYF. The CDR3 nucleotides are TGTGCCACCACCGACAGGGAAGACTCTGGAAACACCATATATTTT.

The J gene is TRBJ2-2, the V gene TRBV5-1, with 11 bases fitting TRBD2. V shed 3 bases, J shed 6 bases, and the junction held 10 bases outside the gene matches. This CDR3 region has 17 residues. Germline loops: CDR1 SGHRS, CDR2 YFSETQ. The CDR3 here is CASSSRLAGKFAGELFF. CDR3 DNA: TGCGCCAGCAGCTCCCGACTAGCGGGAAAGTTTGCCGGGGAGCTGTTTTTT.

This clonotype was observed many times. This chain links TRBV6-2 or TRBV6-3 with TRBJ2-1; D call uncertain. Per germline, CDR1 MNHEY and CDR2 SVGEGT. The V and J ends lost 2 bases and 4 bases respectively, with 12 bases between them. The CDR3 covers 15 residues. In DNA, the CDR3 is TGTGCCAGCAGTTACGGATTGGGGAAGTACAATGAGCAGTTCTTC. Translating gives CASSYGLGKYNEQFF.

The chain recombines TRBV4-1 with TRBJ1-1, with D unclear. This CDR3 spans 11 amino acids. V lost 1 base and J 7 bases, leaving 4 bases between the germline ends. Germline-derived CDR1 and CDR2 are MGHRA and YSYEKL. The chain's CDR3 is CASSQGVEAFF. The CDR3 nucleotides are TGCGCCAGCAGCCAAGGCGTTGAAGCTTTCTTT.

This clonotype was detected ten times or more. The chain recombines TRBV9 with TRBJ2-1; 8 bases are shared with TRBD2. CDR3 length equals 15 residues. Unmatched junction bases numbered 8, after V lost 3 bases and J lost 6 bases. Germline CDR1 SGDLS, CDR2 YYNGEE. The CDR3, as DNA: TGTGCCAGCAGCGCCAGCGGGAGAGAGCGCAATGAGCAGTTCTTC. Translation: CASSASGRERNEQFF.

This clonotype has more than one count but fewer than ten. This chain uses TRBV5-5 with TRBJ1-3; D is ambiguous. The V and J ends lost 4 bases and 0 bases respectively, with 11 bases between them. There are 15 residues in the CDR3. Germline V CDR1 and CDR2: SGHKS, YYEKEE (reference sequence). CDR3 in amino acids: CASSLTAPSGNTIYF. DNA of the CDR3: TGTGCCAGCAGCCTCACAGCTCCCTCTGGAAACACCATATATTTT.

The sample holds many counts of this clonotype. V is TRBV7-6 and J is TRBJ2-1, with 8 bases fitting TRBD2. V shed 5 bases, J shed 7 bases, and the junction held 13 bases outside the gene matches. The CDR3 covers 16 residues. The germline gives CDR1 SGHVS, CDR2 FNYEAQ. The CDR3 is CASSPEGGLADNEQFF. CDR3 coding DNA: TGTGCCAGCAGCCCAGAGGGTGGACTAGCAGATAATGAGCAGTTCTTC.

This clonotype was detected many times. The CDR3 spells CASSYVGGEQYF. CDR3 nucleotides: TGTGCCAGCAGTTACGTGGGCGGCGAGCAGTACTTC. This chain connects TRBV6-5 to TRBJ2-7, with D hard to call. The germline V gene has CDR1 MNHEY and CDR2 SVGAGI. This CDR3 is built from 12 residues. The ends were cut back, 2 bases at V and 6 bases at J, with 8 bases in the middle.

This clonotype was found a few times. The gene calls are TRBV4-2 and TRBJ2-1; TRBD2 matches 11 bases. The trim removed 3 bases at V and 8 bases at J, leaving 6 bases unmatched. There are 15 residues in the CDR3. CDR1 is LGHNA, CDR2 YNFKEQ, per germline. The CDR3 is CASSHTSGSGDEQFF. The CDR3 bases are TGTGCCAGCAGCCACACTAGCGGGAGCGGGGATGAGCAGTTCTTC.

In this sample, this clonotype turned up a few times. The gene calls are TRBV24-1 and TRBJ2-7; D gene ambiguous. Trimming removed 1 base at V and 5 bases at J, with 11 bases between. The CDR3 sequence is 14 residues long. Germline lookup yields CDR1 KGHDR and CDR2 SFDVKD. The CDR3 sequence: CATSDLDGADEQYF. The CDR3 DNA follows: TGTGCCACCAGTGATTTAGATGGAGCCGACGAGCAGTACTTC.

At least ten counts were recorded for this clonotype. This rearrangement joins TRBV5-1 to TRBJ1-3; no clear D. Between the trimmed V and J ends, which lost 0 bases and 0 bases, there was a span of 4 bases. CDR3 length: 14 residues. Germline loops: CDR1 SGHRS, CDR2 YFSETQ. The CDR3 is CASSLESSGNTIYF. CDR3 nucleotides: TGCGCCAGCAGCTTGGAGAGCTCTGGAAACACCATATATTTT. Looking up the rest from reference TRBV5-1 and TRBJ1-3 gives the full variable domain: KAGVTQTPRYLIKTRGQQVTLSCSPISGHRSVSWYQQTPGQGLQFLFEYFSETQRNKGNFPGRFSGRQFSNSRSEMNVSTLELGDSALYLCASSLESSGNTIYFGEGSWLTVV.

The rearrangement uses TRBV28 and TRBJ2-7; 10 bases agree with TRBD1. The length of the CDR3 is 12 residues. CDR1 is MDHEN, CDR2 SYDVKM, per germline. Trimming cost V 9 bases and J 5 bases; bases outside gene matches: 4. This CDR3 is CASGQGVDEQYF. CDR3 DNA: TGTGCCAGTGGACAGGGGGTGGACGAGCAGTACTTC.

This clonotype was detected many times. This chain connects TRBV4-3 to TRBJ1-1; TRBD1 is a possible D gene (5 bases). There are 15 residues in the CDR3. V lost 1 base and J lost 5, with 14 bases in between. Germline assignment: CDR1 LGHNA and CDR2 YSLEER. Here the CDR3 reads CASSQAGRGGTEAFF. As DNA, the CDR3 is TGCGCCAGCAGCCAAGCAGGTCGGGGGGGGACTGAAGCTTTCTTT.